Shown below are 24 T cell receptor beta chains from a single sample sequenced in a study of T cell repertoires in aging, cancer and after chemotherapy. Amplification of TCR beta used genomic DNA extracted from peripheral blood. TRB rearrangements spanning V, D and J were amplified using mixed TRB-A/B primers. TCRdb re-called the multiplex PCR reads with MiXCR, one entry per CDR3 protein. The data hold around 3,300 distinct CDR3 sequences, with 35% observed a single time. The source material was blood. The source of these receptors is a human donor with a solid tumor.

This clonotype is a singleton in its sample. This rearrangement joins TRBV6-2 or TRBV6-3 to TRBJ1-2; D call uncertain. The CDR3 runs 17 residues. Germline CDR1 reads MNHEY; CDR2 reads SVGEGT. Trimming left V 1 base short and J 0 bases short, with 15 bases between. In nucleotides, the CDR3 is TGTGCCAGCAGTTACTTCTTGTCCAGCCGATCTAACTATGGCTACACCTTC. It codes for CASSYFLSSRSNYGYTF.

A few counts support this clonotype. Its ends do not fully match the called genes, so a read error is possible. V is TRBV4-3 and J is TRBJ2-2, with unresolved D. CDR3 length equals 15 residues. CDR1 and CDR2 (germline): LGHNA, YSLEER. CDR3 nucleotides: TGTGCCAGCAGTCCAGTCACGGGCCTTACCGGGGAGCTGTTTTTT. This translates into CASSPVTGLTGELFF.

V gene TRBV7-9 combines with J gene TRBJ2-7, with D unresolved. The length of the CDR3 is 11 residues. The ends were cut back, 3 bases at V and 3 bases at J, with 3 bases in the middle. The V gene's germline CDR1 is SEHNR and CDR2 FQNEAQ (reference sequence). The DNA for the CDR3 is TGTGCCAGCAGCTTGAACTACGAGCAGTACTTC. This codes for CASSLNYEQYF. The full variable domain, completed using reference TRBV7-9 and TRBJ2-7, is DTGVSQNPRHKITKRGQNVTFRCDPISEHNRLYWYRQTLGQGPEFLTYFQNEAQLEKSRLLSDRFSAERPKGSFSTLEIQRTEQGDSAMYLCASSLNYEQYFGPGTRLTVT.

The V gene is TRBV12-3 or TRBV12-4, the J gene TRBJ1-1; D uncertain. The CDR3 loop spans 15 amino acids. Between the trimmed V and J ends, which lost 6 bases and 1 base, there was a span of 15 bases. The DNA for the CDR3 is TGTGCCAGCAGCAGGACTGTAATAGAGAACACTGAAGCTTTCTTT. Protein sequence: CASSRTVIENTEAFF.

V gene TRBV19 combines with J gene TRBJ1-4; maybe TRBD1 (6 bases). The CDR3 is 13 amino acids. Germline CDR1 reads LNHDA; CDR2 reads SQIVND (reference sequence). Trimming left V 8 bases short and J 8 bases short, with 15 bases between. CDR3 bases: TGTGCCAGTTCGACTGGGGGCGAGGAAAAACTGTTTTTT. It specifies CASSTGGEEKLFF.

In its sample, this clonotype was seen a few times. The chain recombines TRBV20-1 with TRBJ1-6; D is perhaps TRBD1 (5 bases). CDR3 size: 12 residues. Germline assignment: CDR1 DFQATT and CDR2 SNEGSKA (reference sequence). CDR3 nucleotides: TGCGGCAGACAGACCAATAATTCACCCCTCCACTTT. Translation: CGRQTNNSPLHF.

This clonotype was seen a single time. At one boundary the junction diverges from the germline segment, which might be a read error. The CDR3, as DNA: TGCAGTGCTAGAGATGCCAGAGCTAATAAAAAACTGTTTTTT. This translates into CSARDARANKKLFF. V and J are TRBV20-1 and TRBJ1-4; D is uncertain. Germline V lookup: CDR1 DFQATT, CDR2 SNEGSKA (reference sequence). CDR3 size: 14 residues.

The table lists this clonotype with a few counts. The chain has TRBV6-4 and TRBJ2-1, with a possible D match to TRBD2 (5 bases). CDR1 and CDR2 (germline): MRHNA, SNTAGT. Trimming cost V 5 bases and J 9 bases, with 14 bases left between them. This CDR3 has 13 residues. The CDR3 DNA reads TGTGCCAGCAGTATAGGAGGCCAGACTGAGCAGTTCTTC. It specifies CASSIGGQTEQFF.

This rearrangement joins TRBV10-3 to TRBJ2-2; D might be TRBD2 (6 bases). V gave up 6 bases and J gave up 4 bases, with 15 bases separating them. CDR3 length: 15 amino acids. Germline V gene data show CDR1 as ENHRY and CDR2 as SYGVKD. The CDR3 spells CAISPGGSGTGELFF. CDR3 DNA sequence: TGTGCCATCAGCCCCGGGGGTAGCGGCACCGGGGAGCTGTTTTTT.

This chain uses TRBV19 with TRBJ2-3, with unresolved D. Germline V lookup: CDR1 LNHDA, CDR2 SQIVND (reference sequence). Trimming stripped 8 bases from V and 4 bases from J, with 19 bases between. This CDR3 is built from 15 residues. The CDR3 spells CASVDRFSSSDTQYF. CDR3 nucleotide sequence: TGTGCCAGTGTTGATAGGTTTTCCTCTTCAGATACGCAGTATTTT.

CDR3 coding DNA: TGCGCCAGCAGCCTTGGAGGGACAGCGAACACCGGGGAGCTGTTTTTT. It codes for CASSLGGTANTGELFF. The chain employs TRBV5-1 and TRBJ2-2, with a possible D match to TRBD1 (7 bases). The CDR3 contains 16 residues. Germline V lookup: CDR1 SGHRS, CDR2 YFSETQ. Trimming took off 4 bases at V and 0 bases at J, with 13 bases between the two ends.

By sample share, this clonotype is large. V is TRBV29-1 and J is TRBJ2-5; 7 bases align to TRBD1. V was pared by 6 bases and J by 3 bases, with 10 bases of the junction left unmatched. This CDR3 spans 14 amino acids. Germline V lookup: CDR1 SQVTM, CDR2 ANQGSEA. The CDR3 DNA reads TGCAGCGTCGCCCAGGGGACAGCAAAAGAGACCCAGTACTTC. This translates into CSVAQGTAKETQYF. The variable domain in full, completed from reference TRBV29-1 and TRBJ2-5, reads SAVISQKPSRDICQRGTSLTIQCQVDSQVTMMFWYRQQPGQSLTLIATANQGSEATYESGFVIDKFPISRPNLTFSTLTVSNMSPEDSSIYLCSVAQGTAKETQYFGPGTRLLVL.

V is TRBV5-1 and J is TRBJ2-4; 7 bases agree with TRBD1. CDR3 length equals 14 residues. V shed 3 bases, J shed 8 bases, and the junction held 8 bases outside the gene matches. The germline V gene has CDR1 SGHRS and CDR2 YFSETQ. The CDR3: CASSWTGSRDIQYF. CDR3 nucleotides: TGCGCCAGCAGCTGGACAGGTTCAAGAGACATTCAGTACTTC.

This clonotype is medium-sized by share. This chain uses TRBV6-5 with TRBJ1-6, with D perhaps TRBD1 (5 bases). Trimming pared 0 bases from V and 10 bases from J, leaving 13 bases between. Germline values: CDR1 MNHEY, CDR2 SVGAGI. The length of the CDR3 is 15 residues. CDR3 coding DNA: TGTGCCAGCAGTTACTCCAGGGATGTAGGATCACCCCTCCACTTT. Amino acid sequence: CASSYSRDVGSPLHF.

This chain joins TRBV12-3 or TRBV12-4 and TRBJ1-1; D is unclear. Trimming took 6 bases from V and 1 from J, leaving 9 bases between them. The CDR3 runs to 13 residues. The CDR3 sequence: CASRDQANTEAFF. The CDR3 bases are TGTGCCAGCAGGGATCAGGCGAACACTGAAGCTTTCTTT.

The chain joins TRBV6-1 to TRBJ1-2; D unclear. Between the trimmed V and J ends, which lost 2 bases and 7 bases, there was a span of 8 bases. This CDR3 is built from 12 residues. Germline loops: CDR1 MNHNS, CDR2 SASEGT. The CDR3 region has the DNA TGTGCCAGCAGTGAAAGAGGGTTTGGCTACACCTTC. Its protein product is CASSERGFGYTF.

This clonotype was found a few times. The V gene is TRBV7-2, the J gene TRBJ2-2, with TRBD2 as a possible D gene (5 bases). The CDR3 length is 14 residues. The V gene lost 3 bases and the J gene lost 6 bases, with 11 bases spanning the gap. Germline CDR1 reads SGHTA; CDR2 reads FQGNSA. The CDR3 reads CASSLALRAGELFF. In DNA, the CDR3 is TGTGCCAGCAGCTTGGCATTGAGGGCCGGGGAGCTGTTTTTT.

This clonotype is medium-sized. V is TRBV5-6 and J is TRBJ2-7; TRBD1 matches at 9 bases. The V gene's germline CDR1 is SGHDT and CDR2 YYEEEE. This CDR3 spans 14 amino acids. V was clipped by 7 bases and J by 6 bases; unmatched bases: 11. The CDR3 nucleotides read TGTGCCAGCCAAACGGGGGCGGACAGGGGCGAGCAGTACTTC. This codes for CASQTGADRGEQYF.

The chain links TRBV7-6 to TRBJ2-1; 7 nucleotides align to TRBD2. Germline trimming cut 2 bases from V and 5 bases from J; bases unmatched to any gene: 12. From germline, CDR1 is SGHVS and CDR2 FNYEAQ. There are 17 residues in the CDR3. The CDR3 loop is CASSLNVRLAEHNEQFF. Here the CDR3 DNA reads TGTGCCAGCAGCTTAAACGTTCGGCTAGCGGAACACAATGAGCAGTTCTTC.

This chain connects TRBV7-2 to TRBJ2-1, with D possibly TRBD1 on 6 matching bases. The CDR3 is made up of 14 amino acids. The germline V gene encodes CDR1 SGHTA and CDR2 FQGNSA. V lost 3 bases and J 6 bases, leaving 12 bases between the germline ends. The CDR3 coding sequence is TGTGCCAGCAGCTTGGACTCAGGGGTCAATGAGCAGTTCTTC. As protein: CASSLDSGVNEQFF.

The chain links TRBV5-1 to TRBJ2-1; 10 nucleotides align to TRBD2. Unmatched junction bases numbered 8, after V lost 0 bases and J lost 8 bases. The CDR3 runs to 16 residues. Germline CDR1 reads SGHRS; CDR2 reads YFSETQ. The chain's CDR3 is CASSLGDLAGVDEQFF. CDR3 DNA sequence: TGCGCCAGCAGCTTGGGCGACCTAGCGGGAGTCGATGAGCAGTTCTTC.

Note on this clonotype: This sequence may be a read error, since a much larger clone differs from it by one base. The rearrangement joins TRBV29-1 to TRBJ2-2; D is perhaps TRBD1 (5 bases). This CDR3 comprises 13 residues. Trimming left V 4 bases short and J 5 bases short, with 11 bases between. The germline CDR1 and CDR2 sequences are SQVTM and ANQGSEA. Here the CDR3 reads CSVAPRVTGELFF. The DNA of the CDR3 is TGCAGCGTTGCCCCCAGGGTAACCGGGGAGCTGTTTTTT.

The chain combines TRBV28 with TRBJ1-2, with a weak D call TRBD1 (6 bases). V shed 6 bases and J shed 5 bases, with 16 bases lying between them. The CDR3 is made up of 14 amino acids. CDR1 and CDR2 from the germline V gene are MDHEN and SYDVKM. The CDR3 coding sequence is TGTGCCAGCAGAATTAGGAGGACAGCATATGGCTACACCTTC. It is translated as CASRIRRTAYGYTF.

The chain's CDR3 is CASSSSPSYGYTF. The CDR3 region has the DNA TGTGCCAGCAGCTCTTCGCCCAGTTATGGCTACACCTTC. This sequence joins TRBV27 and TRBJ1-2; D is uncertain. CDR1 is MNHEY and CDR2 is SMNVEV in the germline V gene (reference sequence). Trimming removed 6 bases from V and 5 bases from J, with 13 bases in between. The CDR3 spans 13 residues.